The 24 T cell receptor beta chains below all came from one sample that was sequenced in a study of cytomegalovirus exposure and HLA in healthy donors listed by TCRdb under 2017. Receptors were amplified or captured by the immunoSEQ multiplex PCR assay. For the multiplex PCR, a mixture combining 60 forward primers for TCR Vbeta segments and 13 reverse primers for TCR Jbeta segments was used. The table comes from immuneACCESS by way of TCRdb, which keeps in-frame sequences with V and J called. Part of the clones is missing from these tables; in studies checked, under half for an unresolved V gene and the rest for unknown reasons. The sample table contains about 130,000 clones; only one count was recorded for 70% to 80% of them. The ten top clones hold 2.1% of the sample. The material sequenced was PBMCs. These receptors were obtained from a woman aged 55-69 years in good health and CMV-seropositive.

The chain has TRBV5-1 and TRBJ2-7; 14 nucleotides agree with TRBD2. The CDR3 is 15 residues long. From germline, CDR1 is SGHRS and CDR2 YFSETQ. With 0 bases clipped from V and 5 bases from J, the junction kept 1 base outside the gene matches. CDR3 nucleotide sequence: TGCGCCAGCAGCTTGGAGGGACTAGCGGGAGACGAGCAGTACTTC. It translates to CASSLEGLAGDEQYF.

The V gene is TRBV6-1, the J gene TRBJ2-3; 7 bases match TRBD1. Germline V gives CDR1 MNHNS, CDR2 SASEGT. V shed 3 bases and J 11 bases; nucleotides not matched to a gene: 8. The CDR3 length is 13 residues. The CDR3 sequence is CASSDSFRDRQYF. DNA of the CDR3: TGTGCCAGCAGTGACTCCTTCCGGGACAGGCAGTATTTT.

This clone came up a few times. The J gene is TRBJ1-1, the V gene TRBV19; no clear D gene. With 5 bases removed from V and 7 bases from J, the gap between germline ends came to 14 bases. CDR1 and CDR2 (germline): LNHDA, SQIVND (reference sequence). This CDR3 comprises 13 residues. The CDR3, as DNA: TGTGCCAGTAGTGCTACGGTTGGGCTTGAAGCTTTCTTT. It is translated as CASSATVGLEAFF. The entire variable domain, with the rest obtained from reference TRBV19 and TRBJ1-1, is as follows: DGGITQSPKYLFRKEGQNVTLSCEQNLNHDAMYWYRQDPGQGLRLIYYSQIVNDFQKGDIAEGYSVSREKKESFPLTVTSAQKNPTAFYLCASSATVGLEAFFGQGTRLTVV.

The CDR3, as DNA: TGCGCCAGCAGCATGGACGGTGCAACTAATGAAAAACTGTTTTTT. Its protein is CASSMDGATNEKLFF. The rearrangement joins TRBV5-1 to TRBJ1-4; no firm D call. Germline V gene sequence: CDR1 SGHRS, CDR2 YFSETQ. V lost 4 bases and J 0 bases, leaving 10 bases between the germline ends. The CDR3 contains 15 residues.

The chain links TRBV28 to TRBJ2-3; TRBD2 matches 8 bases. CDR3 length equals 16 residues. The germline V gene encodes CDR1 MDHEN and CDR2 SYDVKM. The V segment lost 5 bases and the J segment 1 base; nucleotides outside the gene matches: 8. This chain's CDR3 is CASSPPGLGGTDTQYF. CDR3 in DNA: TGTGCCAGCAGTCCGCCGGGACTAGGGGGCACAGATACGCAGTATTTT. The full variable domain, completed using reference TRBV28 and TRBJ2-3, is DVKVTQSSRYLVKRTGEKVFLECVQDMDHENMFWYRQDPGLGLRLIYFSYDVKMKEKGDIPEGYSVSREKKERFSLILESASTNQTSMYLCASSPPGLGGTDTQYFGPGTRLTVL.

The CDR3 DNA reads TGCGCCAGCAGCCCGTACCTGCGGGGGGCTTCTGGAAACACCATATATTTT. Protein product: CASSPYLRGASGNTIYF. The rearrangement joins TRBV5-1 to TRBJ1-3, with D possibly TRBD1 on 6 matching bases. The CDR3 sequence is 17 residues long. V lost 4 bases, J lost 1 base, and 18 bases lay in between. CDR1 and CDR2 (germline): SGHRS, YFSETQ.

This sequence joins TRBV9 and TRBJ2-2; 15 bases are shared with TRBD2. The V gene's germline CDR1 is SGDLS and CDR2 YYNGEE. The CDR3 extends over 17 amino acids. The J segment lost 7 bases and the V segment lost 4 bases, leaving 8 bases of the junction unmatched. This chain's CDR3 is CASSPRTSGRAGGELFF. The CDR3, as DNA: TGTGCCAGCAGCCCCCGGACTAGCGGGAGGGCCGGCGGGGAGCTGTTTTTT. The variable domain in full, completed from reference TRBV9 and TRBJ2-2, reads DSGVTQTPKHLITATGQRVTLRCSPRSGDLSVYWYQQSLDQGLQFLIQYYNGEERAKGNILERFSAQQFPDLHSELNLSSLELGDSALYFCASSPRTSGRAGGELFFGEGSRLTVL.

The rearrangement joins TRBV15 to TRBJ1-2; D gene uncertain. There are 11 residues in the CDR3. V dropped 5 bases and J dropped 4 bases, with 5 bases sitting between them. Germline assignment: CDR1 LNHNV and CDR2 YYDKDF (reference sequence). For the CDR3, the DNA is TGTGCCACCAGCGGCGGCTATGGCTACACCTTC. Its protein product is CATSGGYGYTF.

The V gene is TRBV7-9, the J gene TRBJ2-1, with 7 bases matching TRBD2. The CDR3 covers 14 residues. Germline V lookup: CDR1 SEHNR, CDR2 FQNEAQ (reference sequence). After removal of 7 bases from V and 9 bases from J, the junction contained 12 bases not matched to a gene. The CDR3 region is CASTQSWGGGEQFF. In DNA form, the CDR3 reads TGTGCCAGCACTCAAAGCTGGGGCGGGGGTGAGCAGTTCTTC.

The gene calls are TRBV6-5 and TRBJ2-7; D may be TRBD1 (5 bases). The CDR3 spans 14 residues. Germline loops: CDR1 MNHEY, CDR2 SVGAGI. Trimming pared 8 bases from V and 4 bases from J, leaving 18 bases between. CDR3: CASLDISLPYEQYF. CDR3 coding DNA: TGTGCCAGCCTGGACATCTCTCTGCCGTACGAGCAGTACTTC.

This clone was detected only once. The J gene is TRBJ1-2, the V gene TRBV6-4; 7 bases line up with TRBD1. Germline CDR1 MRHNA, CDR2 SNTAGT. The CDR3 length is 17 residues. After removal of 3 bases from V and 0 bases from J, the junction contained 10 bases not matched to a gene. The CDR3 reads CASSEGGQPLANYGYTF. As DNA, the CDR3 is TGTGCCAGCAGTGAGGGGGGACAGCCACTAGCTAACTATGGCTACACCTTC.

This clone was observed a handful of times. The V and J genes are TRBV2 and TRBJ2-7, with TRBD2 matching over 8 bases. Germline CDR1 reads SNHLY; CDR2 reads FYNNEI. Losses at the gene ends were 7 bases for V and 1 base for J; bases not matched to a gene: 6. CDR3 length equals 14 residues. For the CDR3, the DNA is TGTGCCAGCACCGGGCGGGAGGTTTCCTACGAGCAGTACTTC. It codes for CASTGREVSYEQYF.

This clone was found a few times. The rearrangement joins TRBV29-1 to TRBJ1-4; D not resolved. Trimming stripped 5 bases from V and 1 base from J, with 11 bases between. The CDR3 loop spans 14 amino acids. The germline V gene has CDR1 SQVTM and CDR2 ANQGSEA. The CDR3 DNA reads TGCAGCGTTTCAATGACGGGAACTAATGAAAAACTGTTTTTT. Protein product: CSVSMTGTNEKLFF.

This sequence joins TRBV28 and TRBJ1-2; 7 positions agree with TRBD1. V dropped 6 bases and J dropped 7; count of bases not matched to a gene: 8. Germline CDR1 reads MDHEN; CDR2 reads SYDVKM. The CDR3 consists of 13 residues. The CDR3, as DNA: TGTGCCAGCAGACGGACAGGCAACGGTGGCTACACCTTC. Translating gives CASRRTGNGGYTF.

The chain recombines TRBV28 with TRBJ1-5, with D possibly matching TRBD1 (6 bases). The CDR3 contains 16 residues. Germline V lookup: CDR1 MDHEN, CDR2 SYDVKM. Between the trimmed V and J ends, which lost 6 bases and 6 bases, there was a span of 21 bases. The chain's CDR3 is CASRPYSGDGFQPQHF. The CDR3 nucleotides are TGTGCCAGCAGACCCTACTCAGGGGATGGGTTTCAGCCCCAGCATTTT.

The chain combines TRBV28 with TRBJ2-5; weak D call: TRBD2 (7 bases). V lost 8 bases and J lost 5, with 15 bases in between. This CDR3 has 13 amino acids. CDR1 MDHEN and CDR2 SYDVKM come from the germline V gene. CDR3: CASLVGGAETQYF. As DNA, the CDR3 is TGTGCCAGCCTCGTGGGGGGGGCGGAGACCCAGTACTTC.

J is TRBJ1-5 and V is TRBV6-4; D may be TRBD1 (6 bases). The germline V gene has CDR1 MRHNA and CDR2 SNTAGT. The CDR3 totals 14 residues. Trimming pared 8 bases from V and 2 bases from J, leaving 13 bases between. CDR3 sequence reads: CASPTGPGNQPQHF. CDR3 DNA sequence: TGTGCCAGCCCCACAGGGCCTGGCAATCAGCCCCAGCATTTT.

This clone has more than one count but fewer than ten. The chain links TRBV9 to TRBJ1-1, with no clear D. Trimming took off 4 bases at V and 11 bases at J, with 12 bases between the two ends. CDR3 length: 11 residues. The germline V gene has CDR1 SGDLS and CDR2 YYNGEE. CDR3 region: CASSSEGRAFF. The CDR3, as DNA: TGTGCCAGCAGCTCCGAGGGTCGCGCTTTCTTT.

This rearrangement joins TRBV11-2 to TRBJ2-5; D ambiguous. The CDR3 loop spans 14 amino acids. Germline values: CDR1 SGHAT, CDR2 FQNNGV. Trimming took off 0 bases at V and 1 base at J, with 6 bases between the two ends. The chain's CDR3 is CASSLDLTQETQYF. DNA for the CDR3: TGTGCCAGCAGCTTAGATCTAACCCAAGAGACCCAGTACTTC.

This chain connects TRBV28 to TRBJ2-2; possibly TRBD2 for D (6 bases). Germline V lookup: CDR1 MDHEN, CDR2 SYDVKM. The CDR3 spans 16 residues. The ends were cut back, 3 bases at V and 6 bases at J, with 17 bases in the middle. The CDR3 coding sequence is TGTGCCAGCAGTTTGGGGGGTGGGATGGTGTCCGGGGAGCTGTTTTTT. This encodes CASSLGGGMVSGELFF.

This clone was recorded a few times. The chain uses TRBV6-1 and TRBJ1-4; 8 positions match TRBD1. V shed 7 bases and J 3 bases; nucleotides not matched to a gene: 7. From germline, CDR1 is MNHNS and CDR2 SASEGT. The CDR3 sequence is 15 residues long. The CDR3, as DNA: TGTGCCAGCACCCTTACGACAGGGGCTAATGAAAAACTGTTTTTT. The encoded protein is CASTLTTGANEKLFF.

The chain is built from TRBV11-2 and TRBJ2-7, with D perhaps matching TRBD1 (6 bases). From germline, CDR1 is SGHAT and CDR2 FQNNGV. Trimming took off 1 base at V and 0 bases at J, with 10 bases between the two ends. This CDR3 spans 15 amino acids. Here the CDR3 DNA reads TGTGCCAGCAGCTTAGGGGCAGGGGTCTCCTACGAGCAGTACTTC. Translation: CASSLGAGVSYEQYF.

CDR3 amino acids: CASSEYGGYYGYTF. CDR3 in DNA: TGTGCCAGCAGTGAATACGGGGGGTACTATGGCTACACCTTC. V usage is TRBV25-1 and J usage is TRBJ1-2, with D possibly TRBD1 on 5 matching bases. Germline V CDR1 and CDR2: MGHDK, SYGVNS. V dropped 0 bases and J dropped 3 bases, with 8 bases sitting between them. This CDR3 region has 14 residues.

This chain uses TRBV28 with TRBJ2-7; TRBD2 matches 11 bases. Germline trimming cut 7 bases from V and 2 bases from J; bases unmatched to any gene: 7. Germline V gives CDR1 MDHEN, CDR2 SYDVKM. The CDR3 length is 15 residues. The CDR3 is CASMEGTSGTYEQYF. Written as DNA, the CDR3 is TGTGCCAGCATGGAAGGGACTAGCGGTACCTACGAGCAGTACTTC.